Listed below are T cell receptor beta chains from one sample, sequenced in a study of T cells in Graves' hyperthyroidism and ophthalmopathy. TCRdb called the multiplex PCR reads again in MiXCR, with one record for every CDR3 protein. The table has approximately 490,000 distinct CDR3 sequences, under 25% seen once; the top ten hold approximately 49%. Sequencing was performed on blood. The origin of the receptors is a woman aged 70 to 79 with Graves' ophthalmopathy. Both conserved end residues are part of each CDR3. The order of the fields is CDR3 protein, CDR3 DNA, V gene, clone size, D gene, J gene. A D gene is named only where the DNA matches it firmly. Size tells how often a clone was seen (once, few, many) or the class of an expanded clone, and some rows leave it out.

CDR3aa: CASSRAGTQGADTQYF
CDR3nt: TGTGCCAGCAGCAGAGCCGGGACTCAGGGGGCAGATACGCAGTATTTT
v_gene: TRBV6-2/TRBV6-3
abundance: few
d_gene: NA
j_gene: TRBJ2-3

CDR3aa: CASSPSTQPNEQFF
CDR3nt: TGTGCCAGCTCACCGTCGACCCAGCCCAATGAGCAGTTCTTC
v_gene: TRBV18
abundance: NA
d_gene: NA
j_gene: TRBJ2-1

CDR3aa: CASRRDRGTGELFF
CDR3nt: TGTGCCAGCAGGAGGGACAGGGGCACCGGGGAGCTGTTTTTT
v_gene: TRBV6-1
abundance: few
d_gene: TRBD1
j_gene: TRBJ2-2

CDR3aa: CASKLQGSTNEQFF
CDR3nt: TGTGCCAGCAAATTACAGGGATCTACGAATGAGCAGTTCTTC
v_gene: TRBV12-3/TRBV12-4
abundance: few
d_gene: NA
j_gene: TRBJ2-1

CDR3aa: CASSRIAGVAPSTDTQYF
CDR3nt: TGTGCCAGCAGTCGCATAGCGGGAGTAGCCCCGAGCACAGATACGCAGTATTTT
v_gene: TRBV7-2
abundance: few
d_gene: TRBD2
j_gene: TRBJ2-3

CDR3aa: CASSERTYVAGEQFF
CDR3nt: TGTGCCAGCAGTGAAAGGACCTATGTGGCGGGTGAGCAGTTCTTC
v_gene: TRBV6-1
abundance: NA
d_gene: NA
j_gene: TRBJ2-1

CDR3aa: CASSLSVFTDTQYF
CDR3nt: TGTGCCAGCAGTTTATCGGTTTTCACAGATACGCAGTATTTT
v_gene: TRBV27
abundance: many
d_gene: NA
j_gene: TRBJ2-3

CDR3aa: CASSEGVPTEAFF
CDR3nt: TGTGCCAGCAGCGAAGGGGTACCGACTGAAGCTTTCTTT
v_gene: TRBV25-1
abundance: few
d_gene: NA
j_gene: TRBJ1-1

CDR3aa: CASSLRPGGVKQFF
CDR3nt: TGTGCCAGCAGTTTACGCCCTGGCGGGGTTAAGCAGTTCTTC
v_gene: TRBV27
abundance: few
d_gene: NA
j_gene: TRBJ2-1

CDR3aa: CASSYSMMMRESYEQYF
CDR3nt: TGTGCCAGCAGTTATAGTATGATGATGAGAGAGTCCTACGAGCAGTACTTC
v_gene: TRBV6-5
abundance: NA
d_gene: NA
j_gene: TRBJ2-7

CDR3aa: CASSLGLAKNIQYF
CDR3nt: TGTGCCAGCAGCCTTGGCCTAGCCAAAAACATTCAGTACTTC
v_gene: TRBV12-3/TRBV12-4
abundance: many
d_gene: NA
j_gene: TRBJ2-4

CDR3aa: CSASDRDQKETQYF
CDR3nt: TGCAGTGCCAGCGACCGGGACCAGAAAGAGACCCAGTACTTC
v_gene: TRBV20-1
abundance: once
d_gene: NA
j_gene: TRBJ2-5

CDR3aa: CASRPGLAGRTNTGELFF
CDR3nt: TGTGCCAGCAGACCTGGACTAGCGGGACGAACGAACACCGGGGAGCTGTTTTTT
v_gene: TRBV2
abundance: many
d_gene: TRBD2
j_gene: TRBJ2-2

CDR3aa: CASSWAGATDTQYF
CDR3nt: TGTGCCAGCAGCTGGGCGGGAGCCACAGATACGCAGTATTTT
v_gene: TRBV7-2
abundance: many
d_gene: TRBD2
j_gene: TRBJ2-3

CDR3aa: CASSEYTGRYGYTF
CDR3nt: TGTGCCAGCAGTGAATACACTGGCCGATATGGCTACACCTTC
v_gene: TRBV2
abundance: many
d_gene: NA
j_gene: TRBJ1-2

CDR3aa: CASRQGGNTEAFF
CDR3nt: TGTGCCAGTAGGCAGGGGGGAAACACTGAAGCTTTCTTT
v_gene: TRBV19
abundance: NA
d_gene: TRBD1
j_gene: TRBJ1-1

CDR3aa: CASSHRTGGATGELFF
CDR3nt: TGTGCCAGTAGTCATCGGACAGGGGGCGCTACCGGGGAGCTGTTTTTT
v_gene: TRBV19
abundance: few
d_gene: TRBD1
j_gene: TRBJ2-2

CDR3aa: CSGGQGGNTGELFF
CDR3nt: TGCAGCGGAGGACAGGGTGGGAACACCGGGGAGCTGTTTTTT
v_gene: TRBV29-1
abundance: NA
d_gene: TRBD1
j_gene: TRBJ2-2

CDR3aa: CSARGSENSYEQYF
CDR3nt: TGCAGTGCACGGGGGTCAGAAAACTCCTACGAGCAGTACTTC
v_gene: TRBV20-1
abundance: NA
d_gene: NA
j_gene: TRBJ2-7

CDR3aa: CASNDRTEHYGYTF
CDR3nt: TGTGCCAGCAACGATCGGACAGAGCACTATGGCTACACCTTC
v_gene: TRBV28
abundance: many
d_gene: NA
j_gene: TRBJ1-2